Below are 2 T cell receptor beta chains sequenced from a single sample in a study of shared clonotypes between healthy human individuals. Here immunoSEQ multiplex PCR was the method, and the copy in TCRdb shows in-frame clones only, minus some. The table lists approximately 2.5 million clones, 93% of them singletons. Sequences were obtained from naive CD4+ T cells from PBMCs. Subset reported: CD45RA+ positively selected. The receptors were gathered from a young man in good health. Some clones in this sample may be carry-over from other donors' samples.

The V call is TRBV6-5, the J call TRBJ2-4, with D unresolved. Per germline, CDR1 MNHEY and CDR2 SVGAGI. This CDR3 has 14 amino acids. Trimming took off 0 bases at V and 8 bases at J, with 11 bases between the two ends. The CDR3 here is CASSYSFTVDIQYF. The CDR3 DNA sequence: TGTGCCAGCAGTTACTCGTTCACTGTGGACATTCAGTACTTC.

The chain carries TRBV28 and TRBJ2-4; 8 nucleotides line up with TRBD1. The germline V gene encodes CDR1 MDHEN and CDR2 SYDVKM. V gave up 7 bases and J gave up 8 bases; unmatched junction bases: 7. This CDR3 has 13 residues. The CDR3: CASTRDRSDIQYF. The CDR3 DNA reads as TGTGCCAGCACCAGGGACAGGAGCGACATTCAGTACTTC.